This record covers a single T cell receptor (beta chain). There is no known antigen for this receptor. No base quality information exists; no much larger clone differs at one position. Within the sample, other DNA sequences also encode this same CDR3. The time point label corresponds to: about 28 days (+/-7) after the second vaccine dose. AZD1222 recipients whose second dose came at about 4 weeks and those whose second dose came at about 12 weeks were combined into one group, since spike-specific TCR depth and breadth did not differ between the two schedules. The vaccinee samples were drawn from two UK trials, COV001 and COV002, one of which was a single-blind randomized controlled phase 2/3 trial testing AZD1222 (ChAdOx1 nCoV-19) in healthy adults. For TCRbeta chain sequencing, PBMC samples from trial participants were taken at day 0 and at day 28 after the second dose. The sample comes from a study of T cell responses to AZD1222 COVID-19 vaccine (dated by TCRdb to the early 2020s). Some background on the complete study: A total of 233 trial participants underwent TCR sequencing, of whom roughly 210 had received two doses of AZD1222 and roughly 26 had received two doses of the MenACWY control vaccine. Trial participants were enrolled by age into 18-55, 56-69 and 70-plus year subgroups, with 148, 28 and 57 TCR-sequenced participants respectively.

At the junction V is shortened by 2 bases and J by 4 bases, with 5 bases in between. CDR1 SGHNT and CDR2 YENEEA are derived from the germline V gene. Reading from cysteine to phenylalanine, the CDR3 counts 12 amino acids. The DNA shown is the 36-base CDR3, in frame from base 1. The CDR3 regions of human TCRbeta chains were subjected to immunosequencing. In the authors' own workflow: Repertoire TCRs were matched against a reference library of SARS-CoV-2-specific TCRs generated with the MIRA antigen-specificity platform. Breadth was defined as the fraction of unique TCRs that were SARS-CoV-2-associated. Depth was defined as the fraction of total T cells that were SARS-CoV-2-associated. Using the MIRA data, each spike-specific TCR was mapped to the spike region that the TCR reacts to and placed in a CD4 or CD8 class. Log10-transformed breadth and depth values were compared by one-way ANOVA with Sidak's multiple comparisons tests. Drawn from immuneACCESS, this table holds only the in-frame rearrangements with V and J called that TCRdb kept. Clones are partly lost; checked studies trace under half to an unresolved V gene and leave the rest unexplained. V and J calls plus clone size are reproduced from that table; the DNA served to infer D and trimming. The table for this sample lists about 120,000 clones; more than 85% of them were counted only once. The ten largest clones add up to roughly 3.1% of the sample.

What the study reported, not specific to this receptor: In the small 56-69-year group, the increase in depth fell short of significance, most likely because of low power. The whole spike protein was spanned by vaccine-associated CD4 TCRs, and dominant responses were seen in regions 160-218 and 743-854. Conclusions about previously exposed vaccinees are limited because only six or seven AZD1222 recipients were SARS-CoV-2 seropositive at baseline. Participants were mostly white British, with more females than males. The authors suggested clonal diversity may have been underestimated. No day 14 peak-response samples were available, so repertoires were characterized only after the peak T cell response. After two AZD1222 doses, spike-specific TCR breadth and depth were significantly higher than at day 0 and than in MenACWY recipients. Reportedly, close to half of the unique spike-specific TCRs recognized epitopes lying outside the regions that are mutated in the B.1.351 and B.1.1.7 variants.

This TCR was sampled from an adult who received the AZD1222 COVID-19 vaccine. This specimen consisted of peripheral blood, obtained 28 days after the second AZD1222 dose. This chain is built from TRBV11-3 and TRBJ1-1; TRBD1 might be the D gene, on 5 matching bases. The CDR3 has the sequence CASSLQGTEAFF. The nucleotides read TGTGCCAGCAGCTTACAGGGCACTGAAGCTTTCTTT.